This T cell receptor (beta chain) appears in the sequencing data of a study of shared clonotypes between healthy human individuals. Clones were sequenced by immunoSEQ multiplex PCR, and TCRdb holds only the in-frame ones, with some missing. This table holds over a million clones, around 98% found once. Source material: naive CD4+ T cells sorted from blood. Documented subset: CD45RA+ positively selected. This receptor was identified in a man aged 30 to 39 in good health.

The CDR3 bases are TGTGCCAGCAGAACAGGGACCACTGAAGCTTTCTTT. Amino acids: CASRTGTTEAFF. V gene TRBV6-5 combines with J gene TRBJ1-1; D perhaps matches TRBD1 (6 bases). CDR3 size: 12 residues. Germline V gene lookup returns CDR1 MNHEY and CDR2 SVGAGI. Deletions cut 6 bases from V and 4 bases from J, with 9 bases between.